This T cell receptor beta chain was retrieved from a study of cytomegalovirus exposure and HLA in healthy donors. Study details: From donors who were HLA-typed, an early data release held around 80 million unique TCRs.

Germline values: CDR1 MNHNS, CDR2 SASEGT. The CDR3 runs 15 residues. The V and J ends lost 6 bases and 6 bases, in that order; junction bases with no gene match: 8. The PCR had 60 Vbeta and 13 Jbeta primers. Assay: immunoSEQ multiplex PCR; the TCRdb copy retains only in-frame clones and omits some. The sample consists of 110,000 or so clones, about 83% of them appearing once. The receptor was isolated from a man aged 18 to 35 in good health and CMV-seronegative. The V gene is TRBV6-1, the J gene TRBJ2-5; the match to TRBD1 covers 12 bases. The specimen sequenced was PBMCs. CDR3 DNA sequence: TGTGCCAGCAGATCCGGGACAGGGGGCTTGAAGACCCAGTACTTC. This sequence encodes CASRSGTGGLKTQYF.